The clone carrying this T cell receptor beta chain was counted once. The antigen is not known. The sample belongs to a study of cytomegalovirus exposure and HLA in healthy donors. Findings of the study overall: Later analysis found that TCR beta chains associated with HLA were more clonally expanded than other, equally common chains. Researchers catalogued 164 TCR beta chains as cytomegalovirus-associated.

Germline V gene sequence: CDR1 SEHNR, CDR2 FQNEAQ (reference sequence). J gave up 7 bases and V 9 bases, and 12 bases lay outside the gene matches. This CDR3 has 15 amino acids. Vbeta (60) and Jbeta (13) primers were used in the PCR. Sequenced by immunoSEQ multiplex PCR; TCRdb stores in-frame clones only, minus some. In the table there are approximately 220,000 clones, over 60% of which are singletons. The chain employs TRBV7-9 and TRBJ2-1; TRBD1 matches 10 bases. Sequencing was carried out using PBMCs. The TCR originated in a man aged 40-55 years in good health and CMV-seronegative. CDR3 coding DNA: TGTGCCAGTTCTCTCGGGACAGGGGTTAGTAATGAGCAGTTCTTC. Translation: CASSLGTGVSNEQFF.